This T cell receptor (beta chain) was sequenced in a study of T-cell reconstitution after alpha-beta-depleted transplantation in children listed by TCRdb under 2016. Turning to the overall study: Using TCR repertoire profiling, the study quantitatively followed how T-cell immune reconstitution unfolded in children after TCRalphabeta/CD19-depleted allogeneic hematopoietic cell transplantation.

The library was prepared using PCR. Sequencing relied on an Illumina HiSeq 2500. Molecular barcoding was employed in the preparation of TCR libraries, with unique molecular identifiers being used to normalize TCRbeta repertoire quantification. Starting from the raw public reads, TCRdb applied fastp trimming at Q25, assembled clones with MiXCR and retained in-frame beta chains. Records with the same CDR3 protein are collapsed into one entry carrying the most frequent genes and DNA. The sample table shows about 540,000 distinct CDR3 sequences, and around 16% are seen once. The top ten clones comprise over 3% of the sample. Trimming takes 6 bases from V and 5 bases from J, and the germline ends sit 19 bases apart. The CDR3 runs 14 amino acids, cysteine and phenylalanine included. Just the 42-base CDR3 DNA is kept, in frame starting at base 1. Reading the germline V gene (reference sequence) gives CDR1 DFQATT and CDR2 SNEGSKA.

Worth noting for this clonotype: Its antigen remains undetermined. No per-base quality is available; no much larger clone lies one base away.

Here the chain combines TRBV20-1 and TRBJ2-5; perhaps TRBD2 is the D gene, with 6 bases matching. The sample was PBMCs from the stem cell graft donor, taken from the stem cell graft. The source is a human donor who donated a stem cell graft to a child with acute lymphoblastic leukemia. Here is the DNA: TGCAGTGCCCCGAAAGGCTTCCGGGGGGAGACCCAGTACTTC. Protein translation: CSAPKGFRGETQYF.